This T cell receptor (beta chain) was documented in a study of blood T cell repertoires in COVID-19 (dated by TCRdb to between 2020 and 2021). Concerning the study at large: Collaborator samples came from the United States, Italy and Spain and covered acute and convalescent phases of COVID-19. Where available, HLA class I and class II types were obtained from metadata supplied by the sample provider rather than from assay-based typing. Samples were obtained from the ongoing ImmuneRACE study (first 160 participants) and from 1,000 to 1,500 subjects provided by 6 global collaborators. Deeply sampled blood TCRbeta repertoires from subjects exposed to, actively infected with, or recovered from COVID-19 were included in the dataset. The repertoires were released in a freely available public database meant as a resource for research on the immune response to SARS-CoV-2. Sample metadata almost always included a de-identified subject ID, COVID-19 status, age in years and sex. The material from the prospective study consisted of cDNA or gDNA derived from T cells, B-cell-depleted T cells, or PBMCs.

On this clone: Its recognized antigen is unknown. No quality values exist for individual bases; no much larger clone is one base distant.

Whole blood was collected in K2EDTA tubes by collaborating institutions according to the institutions' own protocols. For TCRbeta analysis, collaborators shipped samples in one of three forms: frozen whole blood, isolated PBMCs, or DNA extracted from either of those sample types. At the junction V is shortened by 3 bases and J by 2 bases, with 16 bases in between. Taken from the germline V gene (reference sequence), the CDR1 and CDR2 loops are LGHDT and YNNKEL. Including the terminal cysteine and phenylalanine, the CDR3 comprises 16 residues. The kept DNA is CDR3 alone, 48 bases in frame from the first base. General findings and caveats noted by the study authors: The quantity of clinical and demographic metadata differed by source and by participant and was supplied without curation.

The immunoSEQ Assay, a bias-controlled multiplex PCR, was used to amplify TCRbeta CDR3 regions from genomic DNA. As for the authors' bioinformatics: The number of nucleated cells in each sample was estimated from the amplification of reference gene primers within the assay. To quantify the absolute abundance of each unique TCRbeta CDR3 rearrangement, sequence reads were collapsed and filtered. Productive Simpson clonality was computed per sample as the square root of Simpson's diversity index over productive rearrangements. As stored in TCRdb, this immuneACCESS dataset retains in-frame rearrangements with V and J assigned. A fraction of the clones does not appear; measured against another copy, unresolved V genes explain less than half of the discrepancy, and the remainder lacks a known reason. V and J calls plus clone size are reproduced from that table; the DNA served to infer D and trimming. This sample gives around 95,000 clones in total; more than 85% of them show up just once. Jointly, the top ten make up over 2% of the sample.

The source of this sequence is a man aged 50-60 years with active COVID-19. Sequencing input: peripheral blood. This chain is built from TRBV3-1 (or the pseudogene TRBV3-2) and TRBJ1-2; possibly the D gene is TRBD1, per 5 matching bases. The nucleotide sequence reads as follows: TGTGCCAGCAGCCAGACCCGAGGGGAGGGGAACTATGGCTACACCTTC. It codes for CASSQTRGEGNYGYTF.